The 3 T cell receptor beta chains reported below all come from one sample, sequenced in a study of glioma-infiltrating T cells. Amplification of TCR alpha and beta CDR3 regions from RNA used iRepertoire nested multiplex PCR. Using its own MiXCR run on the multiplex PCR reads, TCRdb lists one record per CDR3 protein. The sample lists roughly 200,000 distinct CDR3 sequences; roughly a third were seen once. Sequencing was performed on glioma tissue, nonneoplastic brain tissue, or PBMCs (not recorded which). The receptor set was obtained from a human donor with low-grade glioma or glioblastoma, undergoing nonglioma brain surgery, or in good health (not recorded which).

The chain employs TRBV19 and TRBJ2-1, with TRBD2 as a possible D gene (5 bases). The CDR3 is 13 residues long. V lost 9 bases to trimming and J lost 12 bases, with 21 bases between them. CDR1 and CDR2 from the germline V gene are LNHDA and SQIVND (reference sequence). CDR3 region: CASRHGLDPGQFF. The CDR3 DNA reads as TGTGCCAGCCGCCATGGACTGGACCCCGGGCAGTTCTTC.

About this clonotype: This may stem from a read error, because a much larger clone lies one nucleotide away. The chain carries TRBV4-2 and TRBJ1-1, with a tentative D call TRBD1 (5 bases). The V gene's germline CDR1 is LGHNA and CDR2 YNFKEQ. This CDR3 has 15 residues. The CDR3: CASSQEGGLKTEAFF. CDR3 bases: TGTGCCAGCAGCCAAGAGGGGGGATTGAAAACTGAAGCTTTCTTT.

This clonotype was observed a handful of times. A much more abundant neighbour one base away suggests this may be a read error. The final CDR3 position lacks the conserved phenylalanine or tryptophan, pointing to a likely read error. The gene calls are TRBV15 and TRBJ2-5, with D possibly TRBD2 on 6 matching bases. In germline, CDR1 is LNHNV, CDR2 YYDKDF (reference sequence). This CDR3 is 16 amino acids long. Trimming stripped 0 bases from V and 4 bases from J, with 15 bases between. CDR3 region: CATSRDGGLGGETQYS. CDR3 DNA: TGTGCCACCAGCAGAGATGGGGGTCTGGGGGGAGAGACCCAGTACTCC.